What follows are 31 T cell receptor beta chains derived from one specimen sequenced in a study of regulatory T cells in long-lasting Graves disease. The time point was: newly diagnosed GD, antithyroid drugs for less than 3 months. The TCR library was prepared using RNA isolated from PBMCs. Arm-PCR of CDR3 regions with iRepertoire HTBI primers generated TCR beta libraries. TCRdb analysed the multiplex PCR reads with MiXCR anew, one entry per CDR3 protein. The profile shows 350,000 to 550,000 distinct CDR3 sequences, 16% of them singletons. This same sample was also taken into another study, of T cells in Graves' hyperthyroidism and ophthalmopathy.

The material sequenced was peripheral blood mononuclear cells (PBMCs), taken at new diagnosis, from a patient treated with antithyroid drugs. Receptor source: a woman younger than 35 with Graves disease.

There are many counts of this clonotype. The chain recombines TRBV2 with TRBJ2-7; possible D gene TRBD1, 6 bases. Between the trimmed V and J ends, which lost 4 bases and 5 bases, there was a span of 9 bases. CDR3 length: 12 amino acids. Germline-derived CDR1 and CDR2 are SNHLY and FYNNEI. The DNA of the CDR3 is TGTGCCAGCAGTGCAGGGGTGAACGAGCAGTACTTC. Its protein product is CASSAGVNEQYF.

This clonotype appeared many times. This chain connects TRBV20-1 to TRBJ2-5; 7 nucleotides agree with TRBD1. With 3 bases clipped from V and 6 bases from J, the junction kept 10 bases outside the gene matches. The CDR3 has 14 amino acids. CDR1 DFQATT and CDR2 SNEGSKA come from the germline V gene (reference sequence). CDR3 sequence: CSASPRGQWQTQYF. The CDR3 DNA reads as TGCAGTGCTAGCCCCCGGGGACAGTGGCAGACCCAGTACTTC.

The chain carries TRBV5-1 and TRBJ2-1; 10 positions agree with TRBD2. Germline V CDR1 and CDR2: SGHRS, YFSETQ. CDR3 size: 15 residues. The V segment lost 4 bases and the J segment 5 bases; nucleotides outside the gene matches: 6. The CDR3 here is CASSGGLATDNEQFF. For the CDR3, the DNA is TGCGCCAGCAGCGGGGGACTAGCGACTGACAATGAGCAGTTCTTC.

Only a few counts were recorded for this clonotype. This chain joins TRBV6-1 and TRBJ1-6; tentatively, D is TRBD1 (5 bases). This CDR3 spans 13 amino acids. The germline V gene has CDR1 MNHNS and CDR2 SASEGT. Trimming removed 11 bases at V and 6 bases at J, with 14 bases between. CDR3 bases: TGTGCCGGACCCGGGACCGTTAATTCACCCCTCCACTTT. Translated: CAGPGTVNSPLHF.

This clonotype has only a few counts. The chain has TRBV6-1 and TRBJ2-4; a weak D match, TRBD2 (6 bases). The CDR3 is made up of 14 amino acids. CDR1 is MNHNS and CDR2 is SASEGT in the germline V gene. V was shortened by 7 bases and J by 2 bases, with 12 bases between the two germline ends. CDR3 nucleotide sequence: TGTGCCAGCACCCCCCGGGGGACCAAAAACATTCAGTACTTC. The encoded protein is CASTPRGTKNIQYF.

A word on this clonotype: A much larger clonotype is one base distant, so this may be a read error. The missing conserved phenylalanine or tryptophan at the end of this CDR3 makes a read error likely. The chain carries TRBV24-1 and TRBJ2-3; D perhaps matches TRBD1 (6 bases). The CDR3 spans 16 residues. V shed 7 bases and J shed 2 bases, with 18 bases lying between them. Germline V lookup: CDR1 KGHDR, CDR2 SFDVKD. CDR3 sequence (DNA): TGTGCCACCAGCAAGGACAGAGGGGGTCCCACAGATACGCAGTATTCT. Its translation: CATSKDRGGPTDTQYS.

On this clonotype itself: A read error may be the cause here, since a much bigger clone is one base away. The chain carries TRBV6-1 and TRBJ2-3; perhaps TRBD2 as D (5 bases). Per the germline V gene, CDR1 is MNHNS and CDR2 is SASEGT. Trimming pared 6 bases from V and 0 bases from J, leaving 16 bases between. CDR3 length: 16 residues. The CDR3 is CASSPRRAVSTDTQYF. CDR3 nucleotides: TGTGCCAGCAGCCCCCGGAGAGCGGTGAGCACAGATACGCAGTATTTT.

The V call is TRBV19, the J call TRBJ2-7; 8 positions match TRBD1. The length of the CDR3 is 16 residues. Germline V lookup: CDR1 LNHDA, CDR2 SQIVND (reference sequence). After removal of 4 bases from V and 3 bases from J, the junction contained 11 bases not matched to a gene. The CDR3 is CASSSSRTGPSYEQYF. The CDR3 DNA reads as TGTGCCAGTAGTAGCTCCCGGACAGGGCCCAGCTACGAGCAGTACTTC.

The chain uses TRBV6-1 and TRBJ2-4; 8 nucleotides align to TRBD2. The CDR3 sequence is 12 residues long. Germline-derived CDR1 and CDR2 are MNHNS and SASEGT. The V gene end was trimmed by 10 bases and the J gene end by 8 bases; junction bases not matched to a gene: 7. The CDR3 nucleotides are TGTGCCACCTTGAGCGGGAGTTACATTCAGTACTTC. It specifies CATLSGSYIQYF.

The table lists this clonotype with many counts. The V and J genes are TRBV3-1 and TRBJ2-5; D may be TRBD1 (6 bases). Trimming left V 6 bases short and J 1 base short, with 15 bases between. The V gene's germline CDR1 is LGHDT and CDR2 YNNKEL (reference sequence). There are 15 residues in the CDR3. The CDR3 region is CASRQTGIPQETQYF. The CDR3 region has the DNA TGTGCCAGCAGACAAACAGGGATACCCCAAGAGACCCAGTACTTC.

This clonotype was observed many times. The chain employs TRBV3-1 and TRBJ1-5, with a weak D call TRBD1 (5 bases). The V and J ends lost 4 bases and 3 bases respectively, with 22 bases between them. In germline, CDR1 is LGHDT, CDR2 YNNKEL (reference sequence). The CDR3 length is 18 residues. CDR3 DNA sequence: TGTGCCAGCAGCCCGTCCCGGGACCCTTTCGGGGTCAATCAGCCCCAGCATTTT. Translating gives CASSPSRDPFGVNQPQHF.

The V call is TRBV4-3, the J call TRBJ1-5; D unclear. There are 14 residues in the CDR3. Germline CDR1 is LGHNA and CDR2 is YSLEER. The V end lost 2 bases, the J end lost 0 bases, and 5 bases lay between the germline ends. As DNA, the CDR3 is TGCGCCAGCAGCCAAAACCCTAGCAATCAGCCCCAGCATTTT. This translates into CASSQNPSNQPQHF.

This clonotype was detected many times. The V gene is TRBV19, the J gene TRBJ1-1; no definite D call. V shed 2 bases and J shed 4 bases, with 17 bases lying between them. The CDR3 totals 16 residues. Looked up from germline, CDR1 is LNHDA and CDR2 is SQIVND (reference sequence). CDR3 amino acids: CASSINVPRFGTEAFF. Written as DNA, the CDR3 is TGTGCCAGTAGTATAAATGTTCCGAGGTTTGGCACTGAAGCTTTCTTT.

This clonotype showed up just a few times. This sequence may be a read error, since a much larger clone differs from it by one base. V and J are TRBV5-6 and TRBJ2-1; perhaps TRBD2 as D (5 bases). V was clipped by 3 bases and J by 10 bases, with 14 bases between them. The CDR3 length is 13 residues. The germline CDR1 and CDR2 sequences are SGHDT and YYEEEE. The DNA for the CDR3 is TGTGCCAGCAGCTCGAACACGGGAATGGAGCAGTTCTTC. Translated, it gives CASSSNTGMEQFF.

This clonotype was counted ten times or more. The chain links TRBV12-3 or TRBV12-4 to TRBJ1-1; the D is unclear. Trimming pared 3 bases from V and 8 bases from J, leaving 16 bases between. This CDR3 region has 14 residues. The CDR3 nucleotides are TGTGCCAGCAGTTTTGTGCAGCCTGGGAGAGAAGCTTTCTTT. It specifies CASSFVQPGREAFF.

At least ten counts were recorded for this clonotype. This chain links TRBV5-1 with TRBJ1-2; no clear D gene. V dropped 4 bases and J dropped 4 bases, with 20 bases sitting between them. From germline, CDR1 is SGHRS and CDR2 YFSETQ. The CDR3 runs 16 residues. CDR3 DNA: TGCGCCAGCAGCCCGGGAGCTGTCCCGAAGTCCTATGGCTACACCTTC. The encoded protein is CASSPGAVPKSYGYTF.

This clonotype was seen at least ten times. The rearrangement uses TRBV28 and TRBJ2-4, with 7 positions matching TRBD2. Germline-derived CDR1 and CDR2 are MDHEN and SYDVKM. Losses at the gene ends were 2 bases for V and 8 bases for J; bases not matched to a gene: 18. The CDR3 sequence is 18 residues long. The CDR3 coding sequence is TGTGCCAGCAGTTTACTGTGGATAGCGGGCAAAAGAGGGGACATTCAGTACTTC. This encodes CASSLLWIAGKRGDIQYF.

This clonotype has more than one count but fewer than ten. The chain has TRBV28 and TRBJ2-7; D possibly corresponds to TRBD2 (6 bases). The V gene's germline CDR1 is MDHEN and CDR2 SYDVKM. CDR3 length equals 14 residues. Trimming left V 5 bases short and J 4 bases short, with 15 bases between. The CDR3: CASSPPGLMYEQYF. The CDR3 region has the DNA TGTGCCAGCAGTCCCCCGGGACTGATGTACGAGCAGTACTTC.

This clonotype was recorded many times. The chain links TRBV6-2 or TRBV6-3 to TRBJ2-1; D is uncertain. V was cut by 4 bases and J by 7 bases, with 11 bases left in between. CDR3 length: 13 residues. Germline loops: CDR1 MNHEY, CDR2 SVGEGT. The CDR3 here is CASSFATSNEQFF. The CDR3 region has the DNA TGTGCCAGCAGTTTCGCGACCTCTAATGAGCAGTTCTTC.

This clonotype was seen repeatedly, ten times or more. The chain joins TRBV12-3 or TRBV12-4 to TRBJ2-3, with 7 nucleotides matching TRBD2. The CDR3 is 16 residues long. V shed 5 bases, J shed 1 base, and the junction held 9 bases outside the gene matches. CDR3 protein: CASSRGLPQGTDTQYF. The CDR3, as DNA: TGTGCCAGCAGTAGGGGACTACCCCAGGGCACAGATACGCAGTATTTT.

Details on this clonotype: A far larger clone differs by one base, so this is likely a read error. V and J are TRBV7-2 and TRBJ2-7; 10 bases match TRBD2. V dropped 0 bases and J dropped 7; count of bases not matched to a gene: 9. The CDR3 has 16 amino acids. Germline values: CDR1 SGHTA, CDR2 FQGNSA. CDR3 loop: CASSLAFLAGVNEQYF. The CDR3 DNA reads as TGTGCCAGCAGCTTAGCGTTCCTAGCGGGAGTCAATGAGCAGTACTTC. The complete variable domain, with remaining parts taken from reference TRBV7-2 and TRBJ2-7, reads GAGVSQSPSNKVTEKGKDVELRCDPISGHTALYWYRQSLGQGLEFLIYFQGNSAPDKSGLPSDRFSAERTGGSVSTLTIQRTQQEDSAVYLCASSLAFLAGVNEQYFGPGTRLTVT.

This clonotype has at least ten counts. The J gene is TRBJ2-1, the V gene TRBV3-1, with 13 bases that match TRBD2. The CDR3 is 16 amino acids. Germline V gene data show CDR1 as LGHDT and CDR2 as YNNKEL (reference sequence). The trim removed 3 bases at V and 10 bases at J, leaving 9 bases unmatched. CDR3 nucleotide sequence: TGTGCCAGCAGCCAGGATCCGGGACTAGCGGGATGGGAGCAGTTCTTC. This encodes CASSQDPGLAGWEQFF.

Many counts were recorded for this clonotype. The chain employs TRBV20-1 and TRBJ2-1; a possible D gene is TRBD2 (5 bases). The length of the CDR3 is 16 residues. The germline V gene has CDR1 DFQATT and CDR2 SNEGSKA (reference sequence). With 3 bases removed from V and 2 bases from J, the gap between germline ends came to 17 bases. CDR3 DNA: TGCAGTGCTAGTTCCCTAGCTAGCATCACCTACAATGAGCAGTTCTTC. Translating it yields CSASSLASITYNEQFF.

The chain links TRBV7-9 to TRBJ2-1; D is unclear. Looked up from germline, CDR1 is SEHNR and CDR2 is FQNEAQ (reference sequence). Trimming removed 3 bases at V and 0 bases at J, with 9 bases between. There are 15 residues in the CDR3. The CDR3 region has the DNA TGTGCCAGCAGCTTGTATCCGAGCTCCTACAATGAGCAGTTCTTC. Translating gives CASSLYPSSYNEQFF.

The rearrangement joins TRBV3-1 to TRBJ2-7; the match to TRBD1 covers 12 bases. V lost 3 bases to trimming and J lost 4 bases; unmatched junction nucleotides: 7. CDR1 is LGHDT and CDR2 is YNNKEL in the germline V gene (reference sequence). The CDR3 contains 16 residues. The CDR3 protein is CASSQAGTGGWYEQYF. In DNA form, the CDR3 reads TGTGCCAGCAGCCAGGCCGGGACAGGGGGCTGGTACGAGCAGTACTTC.

This clonotype occurred many times. The J gene is TRBJ2-3, the V gene TRBV7-2; D remains ambiguous. Trimming shortened V by 6 bases and J by 0 bases, and 13 bases separated the two germline ends. There are 15 residues in the CDR3. Germline V lookup: CDR1 SGHTA, CDR2 FQGNSA. Here the CDR3 reads CASSLSRTSTDTQYF. The CDR3 DNA follows: TGTGCCAGCAGTCTATCCCGAACTAGCACAGATACGCAGTATTTT.

This clonotype was detected a few times. V and J are TRBV20-1 and TRBJ1-1; no firm D call. V dropped 4 bases and J dropped 1 base, with 13 bases sitting between them. The CDR3 loop spans 14 amino acids. Germline CDR1 and CDR2: DFQATT and SNEGSKA (reference sequence). This chain's CDR3 is CSAITRRTNTEAFF. DNA for the CDR3: TGCAGTGCTATCACCAGGAGAACGAACACTGAAGCTTTCTTT.

This clonotype was counted between two and nine times. The chain recombines TRBV7-2 with TRBJ2-3; D is perhaps TRBD2 (7 bases). Trimming stripped 4 bases from V and 2 bases from J, with 25 bases between. The germline CDR1 and CDR2 sequences are SGHTA and FQGNSA. The CDR3 covers 19 residues. The CDR3 loop is CASSSPGWRGGGVTDTQYF. The DNA for the CDR3 is TGTGCCAGCAGCTCCCCGGGGTGGAGGGGGGGGGGGGTCACAGATACGCAGTATTTT. The entire variable domain, with the rest obtained from reference TRBV7-2 and TRBJ2-3, is as follows: GAGVSQSPSNKVTEKGKDVELRCDPISGHTALYWYRQSLGQGLEFLIYFQGNSAPDKSGLPSDRFSAERTGGSVSTLTIQRTQQEDSAVYLCASSSPGWRGGGVTDTQYFGPGTRLTVL.

A few counts support this clonotype. This chain connects TRBV29-1 to TRBJ2-1, with 8 bases identical to TRBD2. Per germline, CDR1 SQVTM and CDR2 ANQGSEA. The V gene end was trimmed by 6 bases and the J gene end by 9 bases; junction bases not matched to a gene: 13. This CDR3 is built from 14 residues. This CDR3 reads CSVAPGGGRSEQFF. The CDR3, as DNA: TGCAGCGTCGCCCCCGGGGGGGGGAGGAGTGAGCAGTTCTTC.

This clonotype has a handful of counts. V gene TRBV6-1 combines with J gene TRBJ2-7, with 9 bases fitting TRBD2. Germline CDR1 is MNHNS and CDR2 is SASEGT. The CDR3 sequence is 13 residues long. Trimming removed 6 bases from V and 2 bases from J; junction bases left unmatched: 2. CDR3: CASRGGRAYEQYF. In DNA form, the CDR3 reads TGTGCCAGCAGGGGCGGGAGGGCCTACGAGCAGTACTTC.

This clonotype was counted ten times or more. V gene TRBV7-2 combines with J gene TRBJ2-7; 10 bases line up with TRBD2. After removal of 5 bases from V and 4 bases from J, the junction contained 8 bases not matched to a gene. The germline V gene encodes CDR1 SGHTA and CDR2 FQGNSA. The CDR3 spans 15 residues. The DNA of the CDR3 is TGTGCCAGCAGCGAACTAGCGGGATTAAGTTACGAGCAGTACTTC. Translated: CASSELAGLSYEQYF.